This T cell receptor beta chain was recovered during a study of blood T cell repertoires in COVID-19 (dated by TCRdb to 2018 to 2020). About the study as a whole: Samples from collaborators originated in the United States, Italy and Spain and spanned both the acute and convalescent phases of COVID-19. Deeply sampled blood TCRbeta repertoires from subjects exposed to, actively infected with, or recovered from COVID-19 were included in the dataset. Samples came from the ongoing ImmuneRACE study (first 160 participants) plus 1,254 subjects from 6 global collaborators. HLA class I and class II types, where available, came from metadata supplied by the sample provider rather than from assay-based typing. The sample metadata nearly always contained a de-identified subject ID, COVID-19 status, age in years and sex. The prospective study material was composed of cDNA or gDNA derived from T cells, B-cell-depleted T cells, or PBMCs. A freely available public database, intended as a resource for researchers studying the immune response to SARS-CoV-2, is where the repertoires were released.

TCRbeta CDR3 regions were amplified from genomic DNA by means of the immunoSEQ Assay, a bias-controlled multiplex PCR. The authors' analysis ran thus. The number of nucleated cells in each sample was estimated from the amplification of reference gene primers within the assay. To quantify the absolute abundance of each unique TCRbeta CDR3 rearrangement, sequence reads were collapsed and filtered. Productive Simpson clonality was computed per sample as the square root of Simpson's diversity index over productive rearrangements. TCRdb limited this immuneACCESS table to in-frame rearrangements with V and J called. A share of clones is missing; checked studies link under half to unresolved V genes, and the rest is unexplained. Clone size and V and J calls were adopted from that table, with D and trimming inferred from the DNA. Across this sample there are about 81,000 clones, with nearly 90% seen only once. About 7.3% of the sample is held by the ten biggest clonotypes.

Each collaborating institution followed its own protocols to collect whole blood in K2EDTA tubes. Collaborator samples were shipped for TCRbeta analysis as frozen whole blood, isolated PBMCs, or DNA extracted from either sample type. Broad study findings and their caveats: The quantity of clinical and demographic metadata differed by source and by participant and was supplied without curation.

From V the trimming removes 7 bases and from J it removes 4 bases, while the gene matches leave 9 bases of the junction unaccounted for. From a lookup of the germline V gene, CDR1 and CDR2 are SNHLY and FYNNEI. The CDR3 goes from the cysteine to the phenylalanine over 14 residues. CDR3 DNA is the only sequence kept; it has 42 bases, read in frame from the first base. This clone turned up a few times. It has no known antigen specificity. The record has no base qualities; no much larger clone is one base away. Recombination joined TRBV2 with TRBJ2-7, and TRBD2 matches 8 of the central bases. The receptor was derived from a man between 65 and 79 years old with acute or convalescent COVID-19. Specimen: peripheral blood. The CDR3 is CASKGRGGRYEQYF. The nucleotides are TGTGCCAGCAAAGGTCGGGGGGGCCGGTACGAGCAGTACTTC.